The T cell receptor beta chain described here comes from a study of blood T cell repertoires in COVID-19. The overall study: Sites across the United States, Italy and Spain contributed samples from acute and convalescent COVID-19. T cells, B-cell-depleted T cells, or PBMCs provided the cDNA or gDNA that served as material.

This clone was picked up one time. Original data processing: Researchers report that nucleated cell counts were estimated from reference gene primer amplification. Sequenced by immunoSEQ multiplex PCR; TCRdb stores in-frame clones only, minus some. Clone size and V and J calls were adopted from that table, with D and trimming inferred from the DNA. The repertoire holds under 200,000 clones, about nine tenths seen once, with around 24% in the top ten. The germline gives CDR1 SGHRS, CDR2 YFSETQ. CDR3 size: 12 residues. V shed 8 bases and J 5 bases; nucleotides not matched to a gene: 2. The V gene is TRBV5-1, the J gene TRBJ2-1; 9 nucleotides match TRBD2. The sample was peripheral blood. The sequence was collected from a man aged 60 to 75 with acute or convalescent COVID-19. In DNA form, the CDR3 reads TGCGCCAGTTTAGCGGGGGACAATGAGCAGTTCTTC. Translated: CASLAGDNEQFF.